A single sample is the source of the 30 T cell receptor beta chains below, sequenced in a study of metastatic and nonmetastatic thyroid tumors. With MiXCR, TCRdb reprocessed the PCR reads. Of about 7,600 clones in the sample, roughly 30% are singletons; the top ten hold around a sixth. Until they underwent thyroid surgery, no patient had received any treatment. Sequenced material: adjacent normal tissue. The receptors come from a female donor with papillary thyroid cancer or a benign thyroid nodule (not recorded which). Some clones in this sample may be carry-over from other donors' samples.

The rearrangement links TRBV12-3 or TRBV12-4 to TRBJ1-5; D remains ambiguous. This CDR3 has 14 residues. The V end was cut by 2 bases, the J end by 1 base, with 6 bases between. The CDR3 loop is CASSLLGSNQPQHF. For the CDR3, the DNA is TGTGCCAGCAGTTTATTGGGAAGCAATCAGCCCCAGCATTTT.

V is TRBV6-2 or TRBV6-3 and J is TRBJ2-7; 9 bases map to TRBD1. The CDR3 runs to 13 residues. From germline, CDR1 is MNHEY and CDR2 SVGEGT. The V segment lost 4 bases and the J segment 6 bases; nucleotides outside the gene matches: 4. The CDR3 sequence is CASSFGTGSEQYF. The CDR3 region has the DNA TGTGCCAGCAGTTTTGGGACAGGGTCCGAGCAGTACTTC.

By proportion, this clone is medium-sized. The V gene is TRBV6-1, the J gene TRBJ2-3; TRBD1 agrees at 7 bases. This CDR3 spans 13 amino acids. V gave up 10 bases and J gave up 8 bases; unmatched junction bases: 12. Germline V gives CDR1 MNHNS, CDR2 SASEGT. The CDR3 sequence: CATLWDRASTQYF. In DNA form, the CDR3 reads TGTGCCACCCTCTGGGACAGAGCCAGTACGCAGTATTTT.

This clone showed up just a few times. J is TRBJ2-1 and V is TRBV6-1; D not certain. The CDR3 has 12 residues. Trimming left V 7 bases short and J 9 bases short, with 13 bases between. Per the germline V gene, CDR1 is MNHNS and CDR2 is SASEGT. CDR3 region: CASTGFSTEQFF. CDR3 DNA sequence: TGTGCCAGCACCGGGTTTAGTACTGAGCAGTTCTTC.

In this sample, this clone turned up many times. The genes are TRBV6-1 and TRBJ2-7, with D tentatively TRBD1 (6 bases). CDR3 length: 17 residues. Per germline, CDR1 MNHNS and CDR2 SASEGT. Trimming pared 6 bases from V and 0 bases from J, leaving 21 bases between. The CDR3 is CASRQAHRALGSYEQYF. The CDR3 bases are TGTGCCAGCAGGCAGGCTCACAGGGCCCTCGGCTCCTACGAGCAGTACTTC.

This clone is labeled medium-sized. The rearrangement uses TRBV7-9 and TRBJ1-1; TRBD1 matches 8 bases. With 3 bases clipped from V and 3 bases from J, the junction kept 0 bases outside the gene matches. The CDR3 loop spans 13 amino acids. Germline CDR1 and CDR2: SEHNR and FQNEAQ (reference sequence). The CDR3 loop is CASSLTGDTEAFF. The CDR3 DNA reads TGTGCCAGCAGCTTGACAGGGGACACTGAAGCTTTCTTT.

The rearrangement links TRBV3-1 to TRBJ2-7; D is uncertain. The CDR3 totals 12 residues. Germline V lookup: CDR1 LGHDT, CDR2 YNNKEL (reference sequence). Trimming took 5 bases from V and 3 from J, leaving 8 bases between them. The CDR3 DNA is TGTGCCAGCAGCGGCGGTGGCTACGAGCAGTACTTC. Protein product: CASSGGGYEQYF.

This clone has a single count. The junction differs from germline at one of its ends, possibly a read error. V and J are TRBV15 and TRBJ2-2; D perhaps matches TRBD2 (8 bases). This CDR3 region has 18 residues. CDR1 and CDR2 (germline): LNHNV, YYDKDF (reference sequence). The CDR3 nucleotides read TGTGCCACCAGCAGCTCGGGAGGGGGCTCCTCGGGGACCGGGGATCTGTTTTTT. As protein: CATSSSGGGSSGTGDLFF.

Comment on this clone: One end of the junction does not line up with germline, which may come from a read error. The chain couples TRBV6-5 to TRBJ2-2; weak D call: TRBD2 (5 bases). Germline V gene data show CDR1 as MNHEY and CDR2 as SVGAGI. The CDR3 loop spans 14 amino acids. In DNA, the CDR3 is TGTGCCAACAGTCTCGAGGGAAACACCGGGGAGCTGTTTTTT. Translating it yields CANSLEGNTGELFF.

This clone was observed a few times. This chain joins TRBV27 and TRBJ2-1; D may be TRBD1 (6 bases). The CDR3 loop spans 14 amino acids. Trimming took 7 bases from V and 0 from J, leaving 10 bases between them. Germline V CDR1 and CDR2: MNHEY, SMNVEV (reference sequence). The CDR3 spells CASKSDSSYNEQFF. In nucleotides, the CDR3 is TGTGCCAGCAAATCGGACAGCTCCTACAATGAGCAGTTCTTC.

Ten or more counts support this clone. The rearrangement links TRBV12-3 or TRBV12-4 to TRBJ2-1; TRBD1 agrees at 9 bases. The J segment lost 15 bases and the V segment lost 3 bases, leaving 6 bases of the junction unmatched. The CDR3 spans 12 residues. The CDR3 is CASSLAGTGWFF. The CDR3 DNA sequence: TGTGCCAGCAGTTTGGCCGGGACAGGGTGGTTCTTC.

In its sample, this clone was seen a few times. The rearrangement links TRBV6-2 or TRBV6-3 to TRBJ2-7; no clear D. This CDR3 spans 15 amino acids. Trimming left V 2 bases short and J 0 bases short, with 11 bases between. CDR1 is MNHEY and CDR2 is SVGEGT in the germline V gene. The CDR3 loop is CASSYSESPSYEQYF. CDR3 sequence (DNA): TGTGCCAGCAGTTACAGTGAATCTCCCTCCTACGAGCAGTACTTC.

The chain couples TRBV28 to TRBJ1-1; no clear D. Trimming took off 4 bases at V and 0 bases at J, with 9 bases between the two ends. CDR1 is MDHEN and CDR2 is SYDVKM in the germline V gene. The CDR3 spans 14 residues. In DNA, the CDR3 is TGTGCCAGCAGTTCCGTCCGATTGAACACTGAAGCTTTCTTT. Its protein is CASSSVRLNTEAFF.

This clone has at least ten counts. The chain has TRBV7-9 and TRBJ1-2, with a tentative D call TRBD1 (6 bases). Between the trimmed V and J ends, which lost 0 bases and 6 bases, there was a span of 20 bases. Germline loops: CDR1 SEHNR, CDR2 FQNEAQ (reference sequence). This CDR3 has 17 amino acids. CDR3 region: CASSLAHGGRLLNGYTF. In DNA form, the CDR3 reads TGTGCCAGCAGCTTAGCGCACGGGGGGCGACTGCTGAATGGCTACACCTTC.

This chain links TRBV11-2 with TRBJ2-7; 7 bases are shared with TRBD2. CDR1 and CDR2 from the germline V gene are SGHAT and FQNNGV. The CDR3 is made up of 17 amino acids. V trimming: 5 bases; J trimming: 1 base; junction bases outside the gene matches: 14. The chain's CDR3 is CASSPGVAGDLSYEQYF. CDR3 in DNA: TGTGCCAGCAGCCCCGGCGTGGCGGGAGATCTTTCCTACGAGCAGTACTTC.

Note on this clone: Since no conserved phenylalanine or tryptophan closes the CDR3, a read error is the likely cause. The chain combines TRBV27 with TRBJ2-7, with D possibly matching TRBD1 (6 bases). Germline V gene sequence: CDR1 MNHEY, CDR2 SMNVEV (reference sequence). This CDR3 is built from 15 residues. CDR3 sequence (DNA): TGTGCCGGCAGTTCCCAGGGGTGGACCCTAAACGAGCAGTACTTA. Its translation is CAGSSQGWTLNEQYL.

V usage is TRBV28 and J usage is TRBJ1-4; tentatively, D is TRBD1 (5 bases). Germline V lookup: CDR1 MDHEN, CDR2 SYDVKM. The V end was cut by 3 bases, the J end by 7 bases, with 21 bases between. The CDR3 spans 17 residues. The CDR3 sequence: CASSLPPGRRGGEKLFF. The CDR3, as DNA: TGTGCCAGCAGTTTGCCCCCCGGTAGGAGGGGAGGTGAAAAACTGTTTTTT.

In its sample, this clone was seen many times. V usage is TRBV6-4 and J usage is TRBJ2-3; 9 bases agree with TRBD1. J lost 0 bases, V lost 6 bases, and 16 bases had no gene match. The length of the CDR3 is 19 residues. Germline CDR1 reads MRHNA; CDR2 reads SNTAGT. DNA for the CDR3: TGTGCCAGCAGGCCTGGACAGGGGATGGGGTTGGGGAGCACAGATACGCAGTATTTT. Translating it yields CASRPGQGMGLGSTDTQYF.

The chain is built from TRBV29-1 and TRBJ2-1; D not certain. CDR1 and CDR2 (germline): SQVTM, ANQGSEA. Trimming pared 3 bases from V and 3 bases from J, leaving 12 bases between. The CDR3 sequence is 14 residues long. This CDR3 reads CSVDECRCYNEQFF. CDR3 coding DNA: TGCAGCGTTGACGAGTGTAGGTGCTACAATGAGCAGTTCTTC.

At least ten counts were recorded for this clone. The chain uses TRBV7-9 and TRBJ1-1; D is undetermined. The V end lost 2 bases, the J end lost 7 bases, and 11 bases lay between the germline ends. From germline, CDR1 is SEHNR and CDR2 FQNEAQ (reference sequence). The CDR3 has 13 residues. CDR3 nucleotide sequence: TGTGCCAGCAGCTTAATACCGACGGTTGAAGCTTTCTTT. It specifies CASSLIPTVEAFF.

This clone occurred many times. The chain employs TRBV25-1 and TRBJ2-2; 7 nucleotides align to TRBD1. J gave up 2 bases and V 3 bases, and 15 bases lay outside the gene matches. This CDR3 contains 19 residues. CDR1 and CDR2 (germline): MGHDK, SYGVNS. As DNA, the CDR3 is TGTGCCAGCAGTGAGGTTCTTTGGACAGGTCTTCAAAACACCGGGGAGCTGTTTTTT. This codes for CASSEVLWTGLQNTGELFF.

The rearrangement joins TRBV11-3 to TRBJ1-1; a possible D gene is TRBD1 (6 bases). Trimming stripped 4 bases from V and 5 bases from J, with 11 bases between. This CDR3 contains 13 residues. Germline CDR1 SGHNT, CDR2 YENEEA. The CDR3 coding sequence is TGTGCCAGCAGCTACGAAGGGGGTACTGAAGCTTTCTTT. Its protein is CASSYEGGTEAFF.

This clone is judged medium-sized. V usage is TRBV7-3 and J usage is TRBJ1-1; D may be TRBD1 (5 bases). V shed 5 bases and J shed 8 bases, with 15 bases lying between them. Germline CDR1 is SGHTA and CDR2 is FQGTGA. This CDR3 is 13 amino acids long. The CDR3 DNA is TGTGCCAGCAGCACGCGCGGGGGGATAGAAGCTTTCTTT. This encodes CASSTRGGIEAFF.

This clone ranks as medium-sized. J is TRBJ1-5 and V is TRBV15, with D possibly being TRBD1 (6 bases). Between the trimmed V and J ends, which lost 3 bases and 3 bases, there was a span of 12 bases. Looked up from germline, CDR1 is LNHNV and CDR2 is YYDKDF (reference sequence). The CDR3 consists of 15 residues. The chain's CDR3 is CATSRSGGDNQPQHF. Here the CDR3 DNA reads TGTGCCACCAGCAGGTCCGGGGGCGACAATCAGCCCCAGCATTTT. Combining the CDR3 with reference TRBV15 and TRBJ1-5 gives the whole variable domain DAMVIQNPRYQVTQFGKPVTLSCSQTLNHNVMYWYQQKSSQAPKLLFHYYDKDFNNEADTPDNFQSRRPNTSFCFLDIRSPGLGDTAMYLCATSRSGGDNQPQHFGDGTRLSIL.

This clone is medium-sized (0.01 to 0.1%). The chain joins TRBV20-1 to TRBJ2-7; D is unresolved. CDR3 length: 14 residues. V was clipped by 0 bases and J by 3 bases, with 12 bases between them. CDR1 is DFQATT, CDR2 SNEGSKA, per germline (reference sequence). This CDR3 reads CSARDGAALYEQYF. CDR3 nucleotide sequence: TGCAGTGCTAGAGATGGTGCGGCACTCTACGAGCAGTACTTC.

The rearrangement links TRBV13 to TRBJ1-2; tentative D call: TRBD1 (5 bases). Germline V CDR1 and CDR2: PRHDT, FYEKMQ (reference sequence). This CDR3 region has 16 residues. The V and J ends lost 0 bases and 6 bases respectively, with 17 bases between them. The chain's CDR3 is CASSLGSGTVGDGYTF. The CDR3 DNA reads TGTGCCAGCAGCTTAGGGTCCGGGACGGTTGGGGATGGCTACACCTTC.

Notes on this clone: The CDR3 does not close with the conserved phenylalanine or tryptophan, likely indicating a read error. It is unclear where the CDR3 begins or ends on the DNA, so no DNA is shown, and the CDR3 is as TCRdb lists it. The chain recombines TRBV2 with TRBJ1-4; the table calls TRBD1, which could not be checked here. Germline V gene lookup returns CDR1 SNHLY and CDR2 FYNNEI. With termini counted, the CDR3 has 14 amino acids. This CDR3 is CASSDGGGVEQLFL.

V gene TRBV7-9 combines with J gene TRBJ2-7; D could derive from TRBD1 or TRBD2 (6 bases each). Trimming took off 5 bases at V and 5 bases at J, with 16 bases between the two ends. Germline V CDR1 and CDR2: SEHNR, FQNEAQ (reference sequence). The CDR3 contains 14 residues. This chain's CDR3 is CASSPRGVGNEQYF. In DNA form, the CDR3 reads TGTGCCAGCAGCCCAAGGGGGGTCGGGAACGAGCAGTACTTC.

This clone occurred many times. CDR3 in DNA: TGTGCCAGCAGCCAAGATACTAGAGATTGGGCTACGCAGTATTTT. Translating gives CASSQDTRDWATQYF. The chain carries TRBV4-2 and TRBJ2-3, with D perhaps matching TRBD2 (5 bases). The germline gives CDR1 LGHNA, CDR2 YNFKEQ. The CDR3 consists of 15 residues. Trimming removed 0 bases from V and 8 bases from J, with 15 bases in between.

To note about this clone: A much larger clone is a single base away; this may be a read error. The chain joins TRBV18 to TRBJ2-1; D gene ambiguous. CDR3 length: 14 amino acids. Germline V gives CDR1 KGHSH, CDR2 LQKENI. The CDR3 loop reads CASSSPAAYNEQFF. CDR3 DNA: TGTGCCAGCTCATCACCGGCAGCCTACAATGAGCAGTTCTTC.